A single sample gave rise to the 23 T cell receptor beta chains below, sequenced in a study of cytomegalovirus exposure and HLA in healthy donors. 60 Vbeta and 13 Jbeta primers were used in PCR. Produced via immunoSEQ multiplex PCR; TCRdb's table is partial and in-frame only. This repertoire shows about 96,000 clones, around 79% found once; its top ten account for 13% to 15%. Sequencing was carried out using PBMCs. Receptor source: a woman between 65 and 79 years old in good health and CMV-seropositive.

The chain carries TRBV28 and TRBJ2-4, with 7 nucleotides matching TRBD1. CDR1 and CDR2 from the germline V gene are MDHEN and SYDVKM. CDR3 length: 17 amino acids. Unmatched junction bases numbered 11, after V lost 3 bases and J lost 3 bases. The CDR3 reads CASSFHIRWDSKNIQYF. The CDR3 region has the DNA TGTGCCAGCAGTTTTCACATCCGCTGGGACAGCAAAAACATTCAGTACTTC. Combining the CDR3 with reference TRBV28 and TRBJ2-4 gives the whole variable domain DVKVTQSSRYLVKRTGEKVFLECVQDMDHENMFWYRQDPGLGLRLIYFSYDVKMKEKGDIPEGYSVSREKKERFSLILESASTNQTSMYLCASSFHIRWDSKNIQYFGAGTRLSVL.

The chain carries TRBV18 and TRBJ1-5; 7 bases align to TRBD1. Germline V gives CDR1 KGHSH, CDR2 LQKENI. The CDR3 has 14 residues. The J segment lost 4 bases and the V segment lost 4 bases, leaving 4 bases of the junction unmatched. The CDR3 loop reads CASSLTGANQPQHF. CDR3 coding DNA: TGTGCCAGCTCACTAACAGGGGCTAATCAGCCCCAGCATTTT.

The chain employs TRBV5-1 and TRBJ2-5; D ambiguous. V gave up 1 base and J gave up 5 bases, with 6 bases separating them. Per germline, CDR1 SGHRS and CDR2 YFSETQ. The CDR3 is made up of 12 amino acids. CDR3 sequence (DNA): TGCGCCAGCAGCTTGAATCGGGAGACCCAGTACTTC. The encoded protein is CASSLNRETQYF.

V gene TRBV28 combines with J gene TRBJ2-7, with a possible D match to TRBD2 (5 bases). Between the trimmed V and J ends, which lost 11 bases and 2 bases, there was a span of 16 bases. Per the germline V gene, CDR1 is MDHEN and CDR2 is SYDVKM. There are 13 residues in the CDR3. The CDR3 sequence is CASKRRLPYEQYF. The CDR3 DNA sequence: TGTGCCTCGAAGAGGAGGTTACCCTACGAGCAGTACTTC.

This clone was observed a handful of times. The J gene is TRBJ2-7, the V gene TRBV25-1; maybe TRBD1 (6 bases). Trimming left V 1 base short and J 4 bases short, with 8 bases between. There are 13 residues in the CDR3. CDR1 is MGHDK, CDR2 SYGVNS, per germline. The CDR3 sequence: CASSESGAYEQYF. The CDR3 DNA is TGTGCCAGCAGTGAATCAGGGGCTTACGAGCAGTACTTC.

J is TRBJ1-5 and V is TRBV7-9, with D unresolved. V dropped 1 base and J dropped 6 bases, with 7 bases sitting between them. The CDR3 is made up of 13 amino acids. Germline V lookup: CDR1 SEHNR, CDR2 FQNEAQ (reference sequence). CDR3 region: CASSLGVAQPQHF. CDR3 coding DNA: TGTGCCAGCAGCTTAGGTGTAGCTCAGCCCCAGCATTTT.

V gene TRBV6-5 combines with J gene TRBJ2-3; 10 bases are shared with TRBD2. Germline CDR1 and CDR2: MNHEY and SVGAGI. The trim removed 6 bases at V and 2 bases at J, leaving 5 bases unmatched. The CDR3 covers 15 residues. The CDR3 DNA is TGTGCCAGCAGACGAAGCGGGGGGGCCACAGATACGCAGTATTTT. The encoded protein is CASRRSGGATDTQYF.

CDR3 region: CASSMMGQVAYEQYF. CDR3 in DNA: TGTGCCAGTAGTATGATGGGACAGGTCGCCTACGAGCAGTACTTC. The V and J genes are TRBV19 and TRBJ2-7, with TRBD1 identical over 8 bases. Germline loops: CDR1 LNHDA, CDR2 SQIVND (reference sequence). Trimming at V came to 3 bases and at J to 2 bases, leaving 6 bases not matched to a gene. CDR3 size: 15 residues.

This chain uses TRBV28 with TRBJ1-1; no clear D. V lost 1 base and J 1 base, leaving 7 bases between the germline ends. Germline-derived CDR1 and CDR2 are MDHEN and SYDVKM. The CDR3 totals 14 residues. The CDR3 loop reads CASSLYGRNTEAFF. As DNA, the CDR3 is TGTGCCAGCAGTTTATACGGTCGGAACACTGAAGCTTTCTTT.

The V call is TRBV7-8, the J call TRBJ1-6; D might be TRBD1 (5 bases). The CDR3 totals 15 residues. The V and J ends lost 5 bases and 7 bases respectively, with 15 bases between them. In germline, CDR1 is SGHVS, CDR2 FQNEAQ. CDR3 loop: CASSVIRAPNSPLHF. The DNA for the CDR3 is TGTGCCAGCAGCGTCATCAGGGCCCCAAATTCACCCCTCCACTTT.

The CDR3 protein is CASSLGAGNTEAFF. DNA of the CDR3: TGTGCCAGCAGCTTAGGTGCAGGGAACACTGAAGCTTTCTTT. The rearrangement uses TRBV7-3 and TRBJ1-1, with D unclear. Germline lookup yields CDR1 SGHTA and CDR2 FQGTGA. The CDR3 totals 14 residues. Trimming took off 2 bases at V and 1 base at J, with 8 bases between the two ends.

In this sample, this clone turned up a few times. This rearrangement joins TRBV7-3 to TRBJ2-2; D not certain. CDR1 is SGHTA and CDR2 is FQGTGA in the germline V gene. The ends were cut back, 6 bases at V and 6 bases at J, with 11 bases in the middle. The CDR3 is 13 residues long. CDR3 protein: CASRLEVPGELFF. The CDR3 region has the DNA TGTGCCAGCAGGTTAGAGGTTCCCGGGGAGCTGTTTTTT. The full variable domain, completed using reference TRBV7-3 and TRBJ2-2, is GAGVSQTPSNKVTEKGKYVELRCDPISGHTALYWYRQSLGQGPEFLIYFQGTGAADDSGLPNDRFFAVRPEGSVSTLKIQRTERGDSAVYLCASRLEVPGELFFGEGSRLTVL.

The V gene is TRBV7-2, the J gene TRBJ1-5; 10 bases agree with TRBD1. The germline V gene has CDR1 SGHTA and CDR2 FQGNSA. The CDR3 covers 15 residues. The V gene end was trimmed by 3 bases and the J gene end by 2 bases; junction bases not matched to a gene: 1. CDR3 sequence: CASSFGQGGNQPQHF. In nucleotides, the CDR3 is TGTGCCAGCAGCTTTGGACAGGGGGGCAATCAGCCCCAGCATTTT. The variable domain in full, with the rest retrieved from reference TRBV7-2 and TRBJ1-5, is GAGVSQSPSNKVTEKGKDVELRCDPISGHTALYWYRQSLGQGLEFLIYFQGNSAPDKSGLPSDRFSAERTGGSVSTLTIQRTQQEDSAVYLCASSFGQGGNQPQHFGDGTRLSIL.

The rearrangement links TRBV6-5 to TRBJ2-3; possible D gene TRBD2, 5 bases. This CDR3 contains 13 residues. CDR1 is MNHEY, CDR2 SVGAGI, per germline. Trimming took 2 bases from V and 8 from J, leaving 11 bases between them. The chain's CDR3 is CASSYTGMGTQYF. The CDR3 DNA sequence: TGTGCCAGCAGTTACACGGGGATGGGTACGCAGTATTTT.

This chain connects TRBV27 to TRBJ2-1; 8 bases match TRBD2. The CDR3 sequence is 15 residues long. The germline CDR1 and CDR2 sequences are MNHEY and SMNVEV (reference sequence). The V segment lost 2 bases and the J segment 7 bases; nucleotides outside the gene matches: 7. The CDR3 coding sequence is TGTGCCAGCAGTTTACAGCGGGGGTCCCTTAATGAGCAGTTCTTC. Translating it yields CASSLQRGSLNEQFF.

CDR3 sequence: CAISDPTRQGGSPLHF. DNA of the CDR3: TGTGCCATCAGTGATCCTACCCGACAGGGCGGCTCACCCCTCCACTTT. V and J are TRBV10-3 and TRBJ1-6; 7 bases are shared with TRBD1. After removal of 3 bases from V and 10 bases from J, the junction contained 12 bases not matched to a gene. CDR3 length: 16 amino acids. Germline CDR1 and CDR2: ENHRY and SYGVKD.

The chain combines TRBV30 with TRBJ2-3; 7 nucleotides match TRBD1. The V segment lost 3 bases and the J segment 4 bases; nucleotides outside the gene matches: 10. The germline CDR1 and CDR2 sequences are GTSNPN and SVGIG (reference sequence). The CDR3 covers 15 residues. The CDR3 protein is CAWSRKGALADTQYF. In nucleotides, the CDR3 is TGTGCCTGGAGCCGAAAGGGGGCGTTGGCAGATACGCAGTATTTT.

V is TRBV18 and J is TRBJ2-7, with a tentative D call TRBD1 (6 bases). The CDR3 is 16 amino acids. CDR1 and CDR2 (germline): KGHSH, LQKENI. V lost 4 bases, J lost 0 bases, and 16 bases lay in between. The CDR3: CASSLLQGDSSYEQYF. CDR3 bases: TGTGCCAGCTCACTATTACAGGGAGACAGCTCCTACGAGCAGTACTTC.

The rearrangement joins TRBV5-4 to TRBJ1-5, with TRBD1 identical over 10 bases. The CDR3 has 16 amino acids. The ends lost 0 bases at V and 5 bases at J; junction bases unmatched: 5. Germline CDR1 reads SGHNT; CDR2 reads YYREEE (reference sequence). CDR3 region: CASSLDGQGVYQPQHF. The CDR3 DNA sequence: TGTGCCAGCAGCTTGGATGGACAGGGGGTATATCAGCCCCAGCATTTT.

The V call is TRBV4-2, the J call TRBJ2-1; 7 bases match TRBD2. This CDR3 spans 16 amino acids. CDR1 and CDR2 from the germline V gene are LGHNA and YNFKEQ. Germline trimming cut 1 base from V and 4 bases from J; bases unmatched to any gene: 7. CDR3 loop: CASSQGEQRGYNEQFF. CDR3 bases: TGTGCCAGCAGCCAAGGGGAACAGCGGGGTTACAATGAGCAGTTCTTC.

This clone was seen only once. This chain uses TRBV7-8 with TRBJ1-2; D is undetermined. Germline V gene lookup returns CDR1 SGHVS and CDR2 FQNEAQ. V shed 2 bases and J shed 0 bases, with 13 bases lying between them. This CDR3 has 16 residues. Here the CDR3 DNA reads TGTGCCAGCAGCTTATGGACTGATCCTTCTAACTATGGCTACACCTTC. Protein: CASSLWTDPSNYGYTF.

This clone was seen a handful of times. The chain recombines TRBV5-1 with TRBJ1-3; perhaps TRBD1 as D (5 bases). V was pared by 1 base and J by 0 bases, with 14 bases between. Germline V lookup: CDR1 SGHRS, CDR2 YFSETQ. CDR3 size: 17 residues. The CDR3 here is CASSLTPGGISGNTIYF. The CDR3 region has the DNA TGCGCCAGCAGCTTGACCCCGGGGGGGATCTCTGGAAACACCATATATTTT.

The chain joins TRBV27 to TRBJ2-3; TRBD2 aligns across 10 bases. Germline V gene data show CDR1 as MNHEY and CDR2 as SMNVEV (reference sequence). J gave up 5 bases and V 5 bases, and 1 base lay outside the gene matches. This CDR3 region has 13 residues. CDR3 residues: CASSLAGVDTQYF. The CDR3 nucleotides are TGTGCCAGCAGTCTAGCGGGAGTAGATACGCAGTATTTT.